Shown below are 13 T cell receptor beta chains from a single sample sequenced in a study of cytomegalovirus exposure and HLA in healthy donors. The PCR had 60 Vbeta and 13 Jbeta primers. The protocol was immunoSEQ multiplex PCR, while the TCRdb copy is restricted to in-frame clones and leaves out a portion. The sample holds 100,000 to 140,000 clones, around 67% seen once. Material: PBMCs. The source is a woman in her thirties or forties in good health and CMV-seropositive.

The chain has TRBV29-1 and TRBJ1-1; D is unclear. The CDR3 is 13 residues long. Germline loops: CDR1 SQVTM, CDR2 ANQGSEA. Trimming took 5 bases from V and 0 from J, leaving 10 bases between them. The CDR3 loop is CSVWREVNTEAFF. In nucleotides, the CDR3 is TGCAGCGTTTGGAGGGAGGTGAACACTGAAGCTTTCTTT.

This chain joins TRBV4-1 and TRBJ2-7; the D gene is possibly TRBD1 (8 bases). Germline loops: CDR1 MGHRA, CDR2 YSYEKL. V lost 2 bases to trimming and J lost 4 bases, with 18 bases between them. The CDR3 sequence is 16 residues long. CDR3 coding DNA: TGCGCCAGCAGCCAAACGAACAGGGGGGGCAAGTACGAGCAGTACTTC. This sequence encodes CASSQTNRGGKYEQYF.

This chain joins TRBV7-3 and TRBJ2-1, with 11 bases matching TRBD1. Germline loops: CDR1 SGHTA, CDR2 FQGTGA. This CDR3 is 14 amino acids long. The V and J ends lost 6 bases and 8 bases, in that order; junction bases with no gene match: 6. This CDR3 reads CASSRDRGYDEQFF. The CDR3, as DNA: TGTGCCAGCAGTCGGGACAGGGGGTACGATGAGCAGTTCTTC. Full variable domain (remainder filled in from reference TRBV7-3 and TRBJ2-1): GAGVSQTPSNKVTEKGKYVELRCDPISGHTALYWYRQSLGQGPEFLIYFQGTGAADDSGLPNDRFFAVRPEGSVSTLKIQRTERGDSAVYLCASSRDRGYDEQFFGPGTRLTVL.

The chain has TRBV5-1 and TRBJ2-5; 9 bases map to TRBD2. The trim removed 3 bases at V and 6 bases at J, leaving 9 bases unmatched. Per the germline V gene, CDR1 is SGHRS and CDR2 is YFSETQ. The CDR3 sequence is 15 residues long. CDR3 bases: TGCGCCAGCAGCTGGGGCCTAGCGGGGTCACAGACCCAGTACTTC. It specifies CASSWGLAGSQTQYF. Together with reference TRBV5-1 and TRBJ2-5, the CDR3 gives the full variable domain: KAGVTQTPRYLIKTRGQQVTLSCSPISGHRSVSWYQQTPGQGLQFLFEYFSETQRNKGNFPGRFSGRQFSNSRSEMNVSTLELGDSALYLCASSWGLAGSQTQYFGPGTRLLVL.

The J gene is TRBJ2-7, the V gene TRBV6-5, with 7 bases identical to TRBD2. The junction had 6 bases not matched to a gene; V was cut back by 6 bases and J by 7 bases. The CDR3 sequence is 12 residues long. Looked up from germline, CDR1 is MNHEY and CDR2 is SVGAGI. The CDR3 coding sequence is TGTGCCAGCAGCTCGACTAGCTGGGAGCAGTACTTC. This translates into CASSSTSWEQYF.

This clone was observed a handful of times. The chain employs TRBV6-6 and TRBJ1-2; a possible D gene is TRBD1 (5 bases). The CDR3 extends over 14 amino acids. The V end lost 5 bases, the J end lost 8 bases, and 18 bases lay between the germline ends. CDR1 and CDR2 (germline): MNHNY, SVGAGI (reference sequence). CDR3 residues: CASSPLRAGQGYTF. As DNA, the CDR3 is TGTGCCAGCAGTCCACTACGAGCAGGGCAAGGCTACACCTTC.

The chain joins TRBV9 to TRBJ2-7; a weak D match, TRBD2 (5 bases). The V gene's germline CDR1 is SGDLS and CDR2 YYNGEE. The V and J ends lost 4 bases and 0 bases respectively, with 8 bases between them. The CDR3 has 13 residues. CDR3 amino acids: CASSPRDSYEQYF. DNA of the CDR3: TGTGCCAGCAGCCCACGGGACTCCTACGAGCAGTACTTC.

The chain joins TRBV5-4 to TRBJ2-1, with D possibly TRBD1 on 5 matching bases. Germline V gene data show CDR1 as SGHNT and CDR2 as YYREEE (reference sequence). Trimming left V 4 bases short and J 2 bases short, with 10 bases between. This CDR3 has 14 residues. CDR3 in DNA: TGTGCCAGCAGCCGGCAGGGCCCCTACAATGAGCAGTTCTTC. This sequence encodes CASSRQGPYNEQFF.

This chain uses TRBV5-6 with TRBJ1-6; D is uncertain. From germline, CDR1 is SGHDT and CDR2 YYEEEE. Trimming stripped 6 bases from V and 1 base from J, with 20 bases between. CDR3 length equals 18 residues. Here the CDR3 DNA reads TGTGCCAGCATCCCCCAAAATCTACTGAATTCCTATAATTCACCCCTCCACTTT. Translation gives CASIPQNLLNSYNSPLHF.

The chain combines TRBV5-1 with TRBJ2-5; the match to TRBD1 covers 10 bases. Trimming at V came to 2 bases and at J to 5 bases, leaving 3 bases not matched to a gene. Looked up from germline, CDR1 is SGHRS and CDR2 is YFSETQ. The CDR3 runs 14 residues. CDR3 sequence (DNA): TGCGCCAGCAGCTTTGGGACAGGGGTGGAGACCCAGTACTTC. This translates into CASSFGTGVETQYF.

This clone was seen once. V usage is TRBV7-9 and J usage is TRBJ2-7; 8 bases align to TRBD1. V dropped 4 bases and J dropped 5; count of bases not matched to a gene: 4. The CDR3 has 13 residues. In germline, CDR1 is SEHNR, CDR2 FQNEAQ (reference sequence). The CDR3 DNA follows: TGTGCCAGCAGCTATACGACAGGGGACGAGCAGTACTTC. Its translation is CASSYTTGDEQYF.

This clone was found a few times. The CDR3 DNA is TGTGCCAGCAGCTTTCAAGCGGGGCGGCTCAGGGAGACCCAGTACTTC. Protein product: CASSFQAGRLRETQYF. The rearrangement uses TRBV7-2 and TRBJ2-5; 7 bases line up with TRBD2. Germline V gives CDR1 SGHTA, CDR2 FQGNSA. The CDR3 spans 16 residues. Losses at the gene ends were 3 bases for V and 5 bases for J; bases not matched to a gene: 12.

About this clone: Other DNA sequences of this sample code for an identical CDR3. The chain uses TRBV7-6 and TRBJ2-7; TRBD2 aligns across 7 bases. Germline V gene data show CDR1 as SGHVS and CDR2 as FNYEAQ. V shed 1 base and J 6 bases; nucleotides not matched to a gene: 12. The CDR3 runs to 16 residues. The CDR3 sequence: CASSLGAGPQRGEQYF. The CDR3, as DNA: TGTGCCAGCAGCTTAGGGGCCGGACCCCAGCGGGGCGAGCAGTACTTC.